The TCR beta chain under discussion was sequenced for a study of blood T cell repertoires in COVID-19. Study in general: Sites in the United States, Italy and Spain provided acute and convalescent COVID-19 samples. The cDNA or gDNA used as material had been derived from T cells, B-cell-depleted T cells, or PBMCs.

This clone showed up just once. The CDR3 contains 12 residues. V dropped 6 bases and J dropped 2 bases, with 7 bases sitting between them. The germline gives CDR1 LNHDA, CDR2 SQIVND (reference sequence). Original methodology: Estimates of nucleated cell counts were drawn from the amplification of reference gene primers. Clones were read by immunoSEQ multiplex PCR, and TCRdb kept only the in-frame ones, dropping some. V and J calls and clone size follow that table, whereas D and trimming were derived from the DNA. Of some 150,000 clones detected, 80% to 85% appear once; the ten largest clones hold approximately 4%.

The TCR originated in a woman aged 55-70 years with acute or convalescent COVID-19. The specimen was peripheral blood. This chain links TRBV19 with TRBJ1-1; D is uncertain. The CDR3 nucleotides are TGTGCCAGTAGGGCGGGCAACACTGAAGCTTTCTTT. Its protein product is CASRAGNTEAFF.